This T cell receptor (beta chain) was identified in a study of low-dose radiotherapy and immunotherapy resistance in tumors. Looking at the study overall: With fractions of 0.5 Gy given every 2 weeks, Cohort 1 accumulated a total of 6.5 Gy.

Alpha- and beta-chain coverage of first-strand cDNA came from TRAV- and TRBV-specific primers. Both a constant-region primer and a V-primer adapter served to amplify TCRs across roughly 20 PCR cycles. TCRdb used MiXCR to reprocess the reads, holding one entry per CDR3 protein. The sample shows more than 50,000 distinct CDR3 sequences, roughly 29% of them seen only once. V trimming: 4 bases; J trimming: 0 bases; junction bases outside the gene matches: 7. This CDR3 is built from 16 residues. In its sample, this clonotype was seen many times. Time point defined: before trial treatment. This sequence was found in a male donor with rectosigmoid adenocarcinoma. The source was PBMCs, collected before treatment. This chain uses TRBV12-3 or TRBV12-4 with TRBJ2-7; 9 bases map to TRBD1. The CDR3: CASSSGTGLGSYEQYF. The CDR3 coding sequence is TGTGCCAGCAGTTCCGGGACAGGGCTCGGCTCCTACGAGCAGTACTTC.